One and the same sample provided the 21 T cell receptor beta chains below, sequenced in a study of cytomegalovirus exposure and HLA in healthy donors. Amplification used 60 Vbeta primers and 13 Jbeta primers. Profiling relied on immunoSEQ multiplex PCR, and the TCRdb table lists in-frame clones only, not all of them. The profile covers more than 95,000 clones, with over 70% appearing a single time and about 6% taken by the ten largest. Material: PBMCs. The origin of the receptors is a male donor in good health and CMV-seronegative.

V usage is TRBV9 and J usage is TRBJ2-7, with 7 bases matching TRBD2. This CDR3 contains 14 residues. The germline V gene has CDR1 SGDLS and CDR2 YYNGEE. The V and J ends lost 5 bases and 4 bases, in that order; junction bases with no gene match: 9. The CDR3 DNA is TGTGCCAGCAGTAGGAGGGAGGGTCGGTACGAGCAGTACTTC. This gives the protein CASSRREGRYEQYF.

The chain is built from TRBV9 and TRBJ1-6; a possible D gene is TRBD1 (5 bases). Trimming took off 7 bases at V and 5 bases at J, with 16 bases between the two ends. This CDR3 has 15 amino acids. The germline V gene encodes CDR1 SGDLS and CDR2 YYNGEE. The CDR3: CASRPSDSHNSPLHF. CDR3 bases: TGTGCCAGCCGTCCGTCCGACAGTCATAATTCACCCCTCCACTTT.

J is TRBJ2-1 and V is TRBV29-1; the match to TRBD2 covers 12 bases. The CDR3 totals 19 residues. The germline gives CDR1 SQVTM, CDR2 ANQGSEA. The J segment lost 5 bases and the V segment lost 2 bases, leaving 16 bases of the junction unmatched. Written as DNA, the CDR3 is TGCAGCGTTGAAATCGAGATGGCCGGCCTAGCGGGAGGGAACAATGAGCAGTTCTTC. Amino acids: CSVEIEMAGLAGGNNEQFF.

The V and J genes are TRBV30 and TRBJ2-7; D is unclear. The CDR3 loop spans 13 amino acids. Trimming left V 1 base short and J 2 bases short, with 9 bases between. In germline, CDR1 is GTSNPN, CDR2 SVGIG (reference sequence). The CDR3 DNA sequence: TGTGCCTGGAGTGCGCAGACACCCTACGAGCAGTACTTC. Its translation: CAWSAQTPYEQYF. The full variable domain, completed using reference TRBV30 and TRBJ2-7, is SQTIHQWPATLVQPVGSPLSLECTVEGTSNPNLYWYRQAAGRGLQLLFYSVGIGQISSEVPQNLSASRPQDRQFILSSKKLLLSDSGFYLCAWSAQTPYEQYFGPGTRLTVT.

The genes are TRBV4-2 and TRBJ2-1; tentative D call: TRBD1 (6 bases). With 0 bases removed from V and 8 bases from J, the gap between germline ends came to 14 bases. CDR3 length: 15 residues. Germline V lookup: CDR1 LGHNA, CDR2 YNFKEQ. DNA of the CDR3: TGTGCCAGCAGCCAAGATTTTCAGGGGATAGATGAGCAGTTCTTC. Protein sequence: CASSQDFQGIDEQFF.

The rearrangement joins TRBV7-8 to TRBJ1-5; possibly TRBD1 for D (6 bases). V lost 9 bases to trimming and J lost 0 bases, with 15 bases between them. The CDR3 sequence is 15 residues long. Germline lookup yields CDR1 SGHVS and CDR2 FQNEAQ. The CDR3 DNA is TGTGCCAGTAGACCAGGGGTAGATAGCAATCAGCCCCAGCATTTT. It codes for CASRPGVDSNQPQHF.

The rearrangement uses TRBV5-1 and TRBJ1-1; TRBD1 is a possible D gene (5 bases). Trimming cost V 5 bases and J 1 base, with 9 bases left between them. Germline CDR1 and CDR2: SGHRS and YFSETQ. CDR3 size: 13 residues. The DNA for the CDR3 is TGCGCCAGCAGGCGCGACAGGAACACTGAAGCTTTCTTT. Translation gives CASRRDRNTEAFF.

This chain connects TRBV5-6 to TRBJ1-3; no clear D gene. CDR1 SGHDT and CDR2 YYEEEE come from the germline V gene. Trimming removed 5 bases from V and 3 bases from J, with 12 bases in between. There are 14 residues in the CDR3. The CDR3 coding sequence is TGTGCCAGCAGTCGGTTCGCAATTGGAAACACCATATATTTT. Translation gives CASSRFAIGNTIYF.

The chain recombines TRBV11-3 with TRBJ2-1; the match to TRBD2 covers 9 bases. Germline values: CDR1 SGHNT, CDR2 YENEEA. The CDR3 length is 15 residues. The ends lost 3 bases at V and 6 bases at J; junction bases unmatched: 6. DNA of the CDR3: TGTGCCAGCAGCTTTCCGACTAGCGGTGGCAATGAGCAGTTCTTC. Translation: CASSFPTSGGNEQFF.

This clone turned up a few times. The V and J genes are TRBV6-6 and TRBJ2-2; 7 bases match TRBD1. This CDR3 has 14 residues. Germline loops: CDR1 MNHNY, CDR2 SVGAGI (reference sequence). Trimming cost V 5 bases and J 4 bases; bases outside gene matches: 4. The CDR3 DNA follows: TGTGCCAGCAGTCTAGGGACAGCCACCGGGGAGCTGTTTTTT. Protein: CASSLGTATGELFF.

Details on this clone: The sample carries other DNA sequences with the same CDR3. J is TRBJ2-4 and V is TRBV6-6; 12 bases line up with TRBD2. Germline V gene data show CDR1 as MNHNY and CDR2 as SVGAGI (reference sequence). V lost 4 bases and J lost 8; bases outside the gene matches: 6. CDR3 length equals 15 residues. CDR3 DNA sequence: TGTGCCAGCAGTTCTAGGACTAGCGGGAATCACATTCAGTACTTC. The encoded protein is CASSSRTSGNHIQYF.

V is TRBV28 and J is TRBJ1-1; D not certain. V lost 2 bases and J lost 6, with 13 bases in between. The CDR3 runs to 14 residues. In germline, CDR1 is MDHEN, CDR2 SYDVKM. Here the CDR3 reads CASSLTSEWAEAFF. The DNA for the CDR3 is TGTGCCAGCAGTTTAACATCGGAGTGGGCTGAAGCTTTCTTT.

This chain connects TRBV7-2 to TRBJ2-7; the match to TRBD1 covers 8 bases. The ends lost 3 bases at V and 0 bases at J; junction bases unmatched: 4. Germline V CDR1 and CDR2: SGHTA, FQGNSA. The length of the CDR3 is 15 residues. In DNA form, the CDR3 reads TGTGCCAGCAGCTTGACAGGGGACACCTCCTACGAGCAGTACTTC. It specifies CASSLTGDTSYEQYF.

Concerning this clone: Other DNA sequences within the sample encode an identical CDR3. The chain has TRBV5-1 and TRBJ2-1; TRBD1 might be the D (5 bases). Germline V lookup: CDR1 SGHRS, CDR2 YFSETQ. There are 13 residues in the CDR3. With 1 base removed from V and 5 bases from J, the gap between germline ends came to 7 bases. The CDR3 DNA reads TGCGCCAGCAGCTTGTGGGGCGACAATGAGCAGTTCTTC. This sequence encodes CASSLWGDNEQFF.

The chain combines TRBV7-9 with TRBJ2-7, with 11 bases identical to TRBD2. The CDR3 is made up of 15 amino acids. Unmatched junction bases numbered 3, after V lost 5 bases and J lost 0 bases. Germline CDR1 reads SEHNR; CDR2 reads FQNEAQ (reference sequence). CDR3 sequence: CASSATSGSSYEQYF. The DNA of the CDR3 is TGTGCCAGCAGCGCTACTAGCGGGAGCTCCTACGAGCAGTACTTC.

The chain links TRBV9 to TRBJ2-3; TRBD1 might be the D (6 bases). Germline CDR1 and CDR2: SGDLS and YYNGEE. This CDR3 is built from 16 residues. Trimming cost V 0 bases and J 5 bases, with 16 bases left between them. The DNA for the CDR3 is TGTGCCAGCAGCGTAGCGAGCGGCCCAGGGGTAGATACGCAGTATTTT. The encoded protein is CASSVASGPGVDTQYF.

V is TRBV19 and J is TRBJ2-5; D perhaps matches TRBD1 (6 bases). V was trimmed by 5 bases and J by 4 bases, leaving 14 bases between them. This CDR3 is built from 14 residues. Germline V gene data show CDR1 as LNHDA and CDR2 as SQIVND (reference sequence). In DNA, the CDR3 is TGTGCCAGTAGTGTCACAGGGACCCGAGAGACCCAGTACTTC. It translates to CASSVTGTRETQYF.

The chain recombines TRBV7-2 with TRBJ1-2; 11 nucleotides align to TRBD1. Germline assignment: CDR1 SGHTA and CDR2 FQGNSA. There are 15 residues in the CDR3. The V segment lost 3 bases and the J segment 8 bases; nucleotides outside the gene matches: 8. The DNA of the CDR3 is TGTGCCAGCAGCTTGAACATCGGGACAGGGGGAGGCTACACCTTC. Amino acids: CASSLNIGTGGGYTF. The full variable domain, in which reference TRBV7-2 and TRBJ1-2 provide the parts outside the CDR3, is GAGVSQSPSNKVTEKGKDVELRCDPISGHTALYWYRQSLGQGLEFLIYFQGNSAPDKSGLPSDRFSAERTGGSVSTLTIQRTQQEDSAVYLCASSLNIGTGGGYTFGSGTRLTVV.

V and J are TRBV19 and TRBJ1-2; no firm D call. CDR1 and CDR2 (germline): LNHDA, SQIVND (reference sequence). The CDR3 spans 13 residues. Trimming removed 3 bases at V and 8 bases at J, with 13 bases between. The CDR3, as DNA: TGTGCCAGTAGTATTGCAAGCTCGCAAGGCTACACCTTC. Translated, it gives CASSIASSQGYTF. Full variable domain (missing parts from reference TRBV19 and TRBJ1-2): DGGITQSPKYLFRKEGQNVTLSCEQNLNHDAMYWYRQDPGQGLRLIYYSQIVNDFQKGDIAEGYSVSREKKESFPLTVTSAQKNPTAFYLCASSIASSQGYTFGSGTRLTVV.

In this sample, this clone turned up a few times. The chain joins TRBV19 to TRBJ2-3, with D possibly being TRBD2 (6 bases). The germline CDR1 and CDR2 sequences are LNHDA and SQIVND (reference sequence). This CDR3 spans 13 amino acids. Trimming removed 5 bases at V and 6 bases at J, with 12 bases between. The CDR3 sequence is CASSATSRDTQYF. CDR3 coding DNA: TGTGCCAGTAGTGCCACTAGCCGTGATACGCAGTATTTT.

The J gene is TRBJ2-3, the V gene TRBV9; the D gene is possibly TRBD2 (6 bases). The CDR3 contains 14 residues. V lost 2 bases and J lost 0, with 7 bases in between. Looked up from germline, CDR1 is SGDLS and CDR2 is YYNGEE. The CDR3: CASSVSGSTDTQYF. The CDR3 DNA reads TGTGCCAGCAGCGTGAGCGGGAGCACAGATACGCAGTATTTT.